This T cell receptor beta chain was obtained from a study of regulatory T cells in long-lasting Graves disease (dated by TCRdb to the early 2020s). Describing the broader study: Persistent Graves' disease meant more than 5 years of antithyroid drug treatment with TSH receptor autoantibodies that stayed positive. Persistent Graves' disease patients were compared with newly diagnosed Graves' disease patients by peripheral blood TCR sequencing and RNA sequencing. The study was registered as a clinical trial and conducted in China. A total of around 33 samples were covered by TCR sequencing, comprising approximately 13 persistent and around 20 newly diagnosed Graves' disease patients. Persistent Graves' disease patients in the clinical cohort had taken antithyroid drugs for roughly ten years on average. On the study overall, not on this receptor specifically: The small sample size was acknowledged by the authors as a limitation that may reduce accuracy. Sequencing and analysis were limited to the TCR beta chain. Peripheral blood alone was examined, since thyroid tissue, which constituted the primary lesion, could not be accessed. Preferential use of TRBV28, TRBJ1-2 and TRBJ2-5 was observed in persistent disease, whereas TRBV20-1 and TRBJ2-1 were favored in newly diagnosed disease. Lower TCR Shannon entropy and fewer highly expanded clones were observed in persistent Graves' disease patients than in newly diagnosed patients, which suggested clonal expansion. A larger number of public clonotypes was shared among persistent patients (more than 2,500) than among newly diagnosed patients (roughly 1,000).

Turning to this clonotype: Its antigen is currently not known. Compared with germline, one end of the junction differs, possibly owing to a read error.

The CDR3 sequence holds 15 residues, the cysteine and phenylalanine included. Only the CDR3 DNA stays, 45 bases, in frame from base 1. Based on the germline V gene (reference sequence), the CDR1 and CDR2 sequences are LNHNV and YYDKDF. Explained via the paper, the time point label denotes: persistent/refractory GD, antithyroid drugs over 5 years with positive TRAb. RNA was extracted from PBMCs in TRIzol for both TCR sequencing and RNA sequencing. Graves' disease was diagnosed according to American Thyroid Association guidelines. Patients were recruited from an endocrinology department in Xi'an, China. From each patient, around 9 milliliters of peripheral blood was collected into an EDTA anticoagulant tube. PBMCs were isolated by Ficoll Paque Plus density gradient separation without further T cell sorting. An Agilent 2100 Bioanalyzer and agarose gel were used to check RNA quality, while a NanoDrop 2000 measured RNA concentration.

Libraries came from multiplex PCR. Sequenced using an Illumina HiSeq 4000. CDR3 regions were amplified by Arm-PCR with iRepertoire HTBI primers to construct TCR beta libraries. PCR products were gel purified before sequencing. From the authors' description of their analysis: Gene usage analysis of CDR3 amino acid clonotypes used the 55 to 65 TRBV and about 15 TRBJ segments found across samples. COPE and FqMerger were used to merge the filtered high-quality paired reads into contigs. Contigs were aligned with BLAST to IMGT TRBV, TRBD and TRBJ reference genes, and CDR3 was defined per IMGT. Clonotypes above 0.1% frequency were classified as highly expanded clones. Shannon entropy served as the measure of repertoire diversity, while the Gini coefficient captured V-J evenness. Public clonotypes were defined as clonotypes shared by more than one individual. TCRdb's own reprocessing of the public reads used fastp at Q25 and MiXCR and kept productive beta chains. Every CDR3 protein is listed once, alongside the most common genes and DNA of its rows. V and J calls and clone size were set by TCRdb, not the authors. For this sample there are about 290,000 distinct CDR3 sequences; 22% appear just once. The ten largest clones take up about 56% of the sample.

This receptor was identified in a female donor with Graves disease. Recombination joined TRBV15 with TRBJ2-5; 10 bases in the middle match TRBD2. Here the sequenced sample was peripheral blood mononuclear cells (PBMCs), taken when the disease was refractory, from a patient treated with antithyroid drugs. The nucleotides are TGTGCCGCCAGCAGAGTCCCTAGCGGGAGAGAGACCCAGTACTTC. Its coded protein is CAASRVPSGRETQYF.